The clone carrying this TCR beta chain has at least ten counts. Its antigen is not known. The sample belongs to a study of spatial heterogeneity in lung cancer. Overall study context: Sequence detection consistently recorded a greater number of beta-chain than alpha-chain sequences.

Sample time point: sample taken at primary tumor resection. Notes on the study in general: The study found that expanded intratumoral alpha and beta TCR counts tracked tumor mutation counts.

With 4 bases removed from V and 6 bases from J, the gap between germline ends came to 8 bases. CDR3 length: 12 residues. Looked up from germline, CDR1 is MGHRA and CDR2 is YSYEKL. Every TCR cDNA molecule carried a tag that served as a unique molecular identifier. MiXCR, applied by TCRdb to the 5' RACE reads, yields one record per CDR3 protein. The table has 100,000 to 110,000 distinct CDR3 sequences, about 4.4% seen once. V gene TRBV4-1 combines with J gene TRBJ2-3; no reliable D call. Sequencing was performed on lung tumor tissue, taken at surgery. The receptor was derived from a male donor with early-stage non-small cell lung cancer. The CDR3 DNA reads as TGCGCCAGCAGCCCAGGATTGGATACGCAGTATTTT. Residues: CASSPGLDTQYF.